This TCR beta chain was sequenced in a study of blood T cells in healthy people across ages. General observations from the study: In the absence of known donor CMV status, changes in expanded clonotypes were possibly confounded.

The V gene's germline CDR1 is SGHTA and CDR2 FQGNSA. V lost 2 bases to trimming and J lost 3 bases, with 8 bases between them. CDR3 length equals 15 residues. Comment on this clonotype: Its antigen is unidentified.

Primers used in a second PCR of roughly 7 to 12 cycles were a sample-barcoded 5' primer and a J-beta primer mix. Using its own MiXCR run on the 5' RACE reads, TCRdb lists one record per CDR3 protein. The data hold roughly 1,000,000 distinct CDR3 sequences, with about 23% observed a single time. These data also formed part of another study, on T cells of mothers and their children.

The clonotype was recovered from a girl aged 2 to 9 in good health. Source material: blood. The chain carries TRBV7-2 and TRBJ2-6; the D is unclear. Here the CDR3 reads CASSLQNGGANVLTF. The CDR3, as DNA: TGTGCCAGCAGCTTACAAAATGGTGGGGCCAACGTCCTGACTTTC. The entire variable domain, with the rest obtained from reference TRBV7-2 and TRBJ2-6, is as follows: GAGVSQSPSNKVTEKGKDVELRCDPISGHTALYWYRQSLGQGLEFLIYFQGNSAPDKSGLPSDRFSAERTGGSVSTLTIQRTQQEDSAVYLCASSLQNGGANVLTFGAGSRLTVL.